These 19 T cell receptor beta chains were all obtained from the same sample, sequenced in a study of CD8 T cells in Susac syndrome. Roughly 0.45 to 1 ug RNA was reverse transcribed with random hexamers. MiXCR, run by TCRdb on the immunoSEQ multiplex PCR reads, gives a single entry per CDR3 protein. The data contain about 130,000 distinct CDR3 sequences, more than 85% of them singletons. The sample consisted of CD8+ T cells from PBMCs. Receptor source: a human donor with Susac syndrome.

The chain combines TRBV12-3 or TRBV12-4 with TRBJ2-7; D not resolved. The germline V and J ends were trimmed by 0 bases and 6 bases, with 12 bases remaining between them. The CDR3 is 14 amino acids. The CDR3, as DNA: TGTGCCAGCAGTTTAGCCCCCTTTGGGGTCGAGCAGTACTTC. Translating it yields CASSLAPFGVEQYF.

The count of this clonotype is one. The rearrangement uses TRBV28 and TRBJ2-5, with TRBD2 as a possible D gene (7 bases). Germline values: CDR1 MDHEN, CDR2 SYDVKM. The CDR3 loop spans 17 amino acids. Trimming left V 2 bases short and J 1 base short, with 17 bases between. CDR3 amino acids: CASSLLRGGLGQETQYF. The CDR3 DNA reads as TGTGCCAGCAGTTTACTTAGGGGGGGACTTGGCCAAGAGACCCAGTACTTC.

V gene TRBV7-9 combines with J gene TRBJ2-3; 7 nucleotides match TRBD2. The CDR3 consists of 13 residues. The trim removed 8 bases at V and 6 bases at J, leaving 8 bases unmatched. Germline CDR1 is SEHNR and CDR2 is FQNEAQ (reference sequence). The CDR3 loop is CASAVGGADTQYF. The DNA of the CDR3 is TGTGCCAGCGCCGTGGGAGGGGCGGATACGCAGTATTTT.

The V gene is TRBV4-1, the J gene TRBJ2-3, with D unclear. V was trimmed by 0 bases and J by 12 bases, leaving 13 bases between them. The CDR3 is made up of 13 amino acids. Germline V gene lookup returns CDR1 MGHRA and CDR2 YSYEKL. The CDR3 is CASSQDDPDNQYF. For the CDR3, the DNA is TGCGCCAGCAGCCAAGATGACCCAGATAATCAGTATTTT.

CDR3: CSANPPAGGISYNEQFF. CDR3 nucleotide sequence: TGCAGTGCTAATCCGCCAGCGGGAGGTATTTCCTACAATGAGCAGTTCTTC. The chain combines TRBV20-1 with TRBJ2-1, with TRBD2 identical over 9 bases. This CDR3 has 17 amino acids. Per germline, CDR1 DFQATT and CDR2 SNEGSKA (reference sequence). With 4 bases clipped from V and 1 base from J, the junction kept 11 bases outside the gene matches.

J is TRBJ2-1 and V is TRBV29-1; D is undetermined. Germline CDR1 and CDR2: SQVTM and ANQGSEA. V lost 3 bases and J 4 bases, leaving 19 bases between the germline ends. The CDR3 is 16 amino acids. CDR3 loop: CSVDGLDPSRYNEQFF. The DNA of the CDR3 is TGCAGCGTTGACGGGCTGGACCCCTCCCGATACAATGAGCAGTTCTTC.

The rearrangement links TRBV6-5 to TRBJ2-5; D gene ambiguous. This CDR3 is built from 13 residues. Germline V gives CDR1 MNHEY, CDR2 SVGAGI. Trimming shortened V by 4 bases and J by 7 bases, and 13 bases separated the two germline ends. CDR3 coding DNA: TGTGCCAGCAGTTCCAGCCCAATAGGGACCCAGTACTTC. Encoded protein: CASSSSPIGTQYF.

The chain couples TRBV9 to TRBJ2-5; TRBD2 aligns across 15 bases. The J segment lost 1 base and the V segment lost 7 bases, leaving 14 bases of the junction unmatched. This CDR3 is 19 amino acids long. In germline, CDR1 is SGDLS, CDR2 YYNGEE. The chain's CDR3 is CASYVIRTSGREIQETQYF. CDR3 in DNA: TGTGCCAGCTACGTAATCCGGACTAGCGGGAGGGAAATCCAAGAGACCCAGTACTTC.

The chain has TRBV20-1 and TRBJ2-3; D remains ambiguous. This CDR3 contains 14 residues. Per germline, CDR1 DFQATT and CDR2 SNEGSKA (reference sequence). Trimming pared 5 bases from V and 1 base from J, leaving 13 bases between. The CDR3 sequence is CSAQFTTGTDTQYF. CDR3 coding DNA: TGCAGTGCTCAATTTACTACTGGCACAGATACGCAGTATTTT.

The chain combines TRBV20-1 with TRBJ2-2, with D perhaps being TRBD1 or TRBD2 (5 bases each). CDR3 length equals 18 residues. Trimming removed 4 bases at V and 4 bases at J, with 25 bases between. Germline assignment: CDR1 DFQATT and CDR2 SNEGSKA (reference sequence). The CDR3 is CSATPGVGAGLFTGELFF. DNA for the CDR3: TGCAGTGCTACCCCCGGGGTTGGGGCAGGACTTTTCACCGGGGAGCTGTTTTTT.

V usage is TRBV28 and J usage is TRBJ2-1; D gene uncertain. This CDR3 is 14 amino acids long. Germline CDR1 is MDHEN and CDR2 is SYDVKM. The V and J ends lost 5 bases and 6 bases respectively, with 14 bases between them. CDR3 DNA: TGTGCCAGCAGTCCCTACTCTGCAACCAATGAGCAGTTCTTC. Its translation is CASSPYSATNEQFF.

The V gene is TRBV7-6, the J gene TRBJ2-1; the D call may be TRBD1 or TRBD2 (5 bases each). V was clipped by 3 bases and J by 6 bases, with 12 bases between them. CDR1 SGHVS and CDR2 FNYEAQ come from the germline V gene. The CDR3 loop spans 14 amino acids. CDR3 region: CASSFSRDLNEQFF. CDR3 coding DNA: TGTGCCAGCAGCTTCTCCCGGGACCTCAATGAGCAGTTCTTC. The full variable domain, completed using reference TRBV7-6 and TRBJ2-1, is GAGVSQSPRYKVTKRGQDVALRCDPISGHVSLYWYRQALGQGPEFLTYFNYEAQQDKSGLPNDRFSAERPEGSISTLTIQRTEQRDSAMYRCASSFSRDLNEQFFGPGTRLTVL.

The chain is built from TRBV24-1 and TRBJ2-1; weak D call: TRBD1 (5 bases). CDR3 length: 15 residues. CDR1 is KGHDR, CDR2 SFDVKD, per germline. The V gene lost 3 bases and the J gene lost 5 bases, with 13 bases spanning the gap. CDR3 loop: CATSDGAQVDNEQFF. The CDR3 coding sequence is TGTGCCACCAGTGATGGGGCGCAGGTGGACAATGAGCAGTTCTTC.

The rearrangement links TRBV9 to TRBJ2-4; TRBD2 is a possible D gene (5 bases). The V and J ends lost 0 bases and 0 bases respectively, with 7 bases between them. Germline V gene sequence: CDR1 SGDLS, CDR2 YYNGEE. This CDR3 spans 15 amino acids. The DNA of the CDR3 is TGTGCCAGCAGCGTAGGGCGGGTAGCCAAAAACATTCAGTACTTC. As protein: CASSVGRVAKNIQYF.

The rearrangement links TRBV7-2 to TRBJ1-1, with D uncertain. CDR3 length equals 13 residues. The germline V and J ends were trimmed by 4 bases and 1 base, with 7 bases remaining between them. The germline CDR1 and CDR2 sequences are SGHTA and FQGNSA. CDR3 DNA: TGTGCCAGCAGCTATGGGCGGAACACTGAAGCTTTCTTT. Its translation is CASSYGRNTEAFF.

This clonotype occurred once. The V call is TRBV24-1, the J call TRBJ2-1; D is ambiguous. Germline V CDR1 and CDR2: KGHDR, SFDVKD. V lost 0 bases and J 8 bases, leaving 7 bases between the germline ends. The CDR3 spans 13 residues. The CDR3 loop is CATSDLDFDEQFF. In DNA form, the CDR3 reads TGTGCCACCAGTGATTTGGACTTCGATGAGCAGTTCTTC.

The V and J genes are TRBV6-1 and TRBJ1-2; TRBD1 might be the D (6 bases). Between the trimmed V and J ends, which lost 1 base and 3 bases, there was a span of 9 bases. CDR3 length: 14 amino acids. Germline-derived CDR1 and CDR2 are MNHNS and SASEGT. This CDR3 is CASSEEQGYYGYTF. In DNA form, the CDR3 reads TGTGCCAGCAGTGAAGAGCAGGGGTACTATGGCTACACCTTC.

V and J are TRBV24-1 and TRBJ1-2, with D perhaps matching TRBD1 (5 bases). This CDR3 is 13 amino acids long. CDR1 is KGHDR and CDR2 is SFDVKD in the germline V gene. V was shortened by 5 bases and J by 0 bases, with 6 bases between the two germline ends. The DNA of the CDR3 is TGTGCCACCAGTGGACAGACTAACTATGGCTACACCTTC. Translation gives CATSGQTNYGYTF.

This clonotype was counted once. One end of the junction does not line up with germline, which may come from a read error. The CDR3 here is CSVEGGIYSSGTDTQYF. The CDR3 DNA follows: TGCAGCGTCGAAGGCGGGATCTATTCATCCGGCACAGATACGCAGTATTTT. This chain joins TRBV29-1 and TRBJ2-3; tentatively, D is TRBD2 (6 bases). The CDR3 is 17 residues long. From germline, CDR1 is SQVTM and CDR2 ANQGSEA.